This section outlines one TCR beta chain sequence together with its context. This CDR3 contains 13 residues. Germline values: CDR1 SGHKS, CDR2 YYEKEE (reference sequence). V shed 1 base and J 5 bases; nucleotides not matched to a gene: 1. Source study methods: Amplifying reference gene primers gave estimates of nucleated cell counts. The repertoire was sequenced with immunoSEQ multiplex PCR; TCRdb's copy has only in-frame clones and lacks some. The DNA was the basis for D and trimming; V, J and clone size are from that table. The table shows about 270,000 clones, with more than 65% occurring only once. These data originate in a study of blood T cell repertoires in COVID-19. Looking at the study overall: Acute and convalescent COVID-19 samples came from the United States, Italy and Spain. T cells, B-cell-depleted T cells, or PBMCs provided the cDNA or gDNA that served as material.

The clonotype was recovered from a woman between 18 and 29 years old with acute or convalescent COVID-19. This sequence joins TRBV5-5 and TRBJ2-5, with 8 positions matching TRBD1. Specimen: peripheral blood. CDR3 sequence reads: CASSLRQGETQYF. The CDR3 DNA is TGTGCCAGCAGCTTGAGACAGGGGGAGACCCAGTACTTC.